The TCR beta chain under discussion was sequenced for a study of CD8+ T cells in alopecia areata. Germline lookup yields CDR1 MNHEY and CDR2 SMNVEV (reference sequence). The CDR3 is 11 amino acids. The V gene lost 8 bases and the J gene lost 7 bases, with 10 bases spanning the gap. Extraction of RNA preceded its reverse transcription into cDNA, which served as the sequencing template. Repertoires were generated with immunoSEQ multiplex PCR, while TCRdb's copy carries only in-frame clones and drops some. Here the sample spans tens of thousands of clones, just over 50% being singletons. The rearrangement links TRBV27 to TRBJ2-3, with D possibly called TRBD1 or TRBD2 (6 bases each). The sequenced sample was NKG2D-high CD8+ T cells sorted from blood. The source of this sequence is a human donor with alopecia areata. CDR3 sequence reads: CASWGAYTQYF. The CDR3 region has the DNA TGTGCCAGCTGGGGGGCCTATACGCAGTATTTT.